These 18 T cell receptor beta chains were sequenced from one sample in a study of regulatory T cells in long-lasting Graves disease. For TCR beta, libraries came from iRepertoire HTBI primers and Arm-PCR of CDR3 regions. One entry per CDR3 protein results from TCRdb running MiXCR on the multiplex PCR reads. The sample consists of about 460,000 distinct CDR3 sequences, under 25% of them appearing once. Time point reported: persistent/refractory GD, antithyroid drugs over 5 years with positive TRAb. Preparation of the TCR library used RNA extracted from PBMCs. Sequenced here: peripheral blood mononuclear cells (PBMCs), sampled when the disease was refractory, from a patient treated with antithyroid drugs. The source is a female donor with Graves disease.

Only a few counts were recorded for this clonotype. This rearrangement joins TRBV4-2 to TRBJ2-7, with TRBD2 matching 8 bases. CDR1 LGHNA and CDR2 YNFKEQ come from the germline V gene. Unmatched junction bases numbered 6, after V lost 1 base and J lost 4 bases. The CDR3 is 15 residues long. The CDR3 is CASSQAAGETYEQYF. CDR3 bases: TGTGCCAGCAGCCAAGCAGCGGGGGAGACTTACGAGCAGTACTTC.

The chain recombines TRBV10-3 with TRBJ1-2, with a tentative D call TRBD1 (6 bases). There are 15 residues in the CDR3. Trimming cost V 3 bases and J 7 bases, with 18 bases left between them. CDR1 and CDR2 (germline): ENHRY, SYGVKD. The CDR3 DNA reads as TGTGCCATCAGTGATCACAGGGCGACCGGCTTTGGCTACACCTTC. Its protein product is CAISDHRATGFGYTF.

The CDR3 is CASTLQGANTEAFF. Here the CDR3 DNA reads TGTGCCAGTACCTTACAGGGGGCAAACACTGAAGCTTTCTTT. The chain carries TRBV19 and TRBJ1-1; TRBD1 aligns across 9 bases. Trimming removed 7 bases from V and 2 bases from J; junction bases left unmatched: 5. The CDR3 has 14 residues. Looked up from germline, CDR1 is LNHDA and CDR2 is SQIVND (reference sequence).

This clonotype was found a few times. The gene calls are TRBV6-1 and TRBJ1-1, with D unclear. Germline assignment: CDR1 MNHNS and CDR2 SASEGT. V shed 6 bases and J shed 3 bases, with 14 bases lying between them. CDR3 length equals 14 residues. In DNA, the CDR3 is TGTGCCAGCAGCGCCGTTGGATCGGACACTGAAGCTTTCTTT. Its protein product is CASSAVGSDTEAFF.

In this sample, this clonotype turned up many times. This sequence joins TRBV3-1 and TRBJ2-4, with D possibly matching TRBD1 (6 bases). From germline, CDR1 is LGHDT and CDR2 YNNKEL (reference sequence). V lost 0 bases and J lost 9, with 9 bases in between. This CDR3 is 13 amino acids long. In DNA, the CDR3 is TGTGCCAGCAGCCAAGATACAGGGAGCATTCAGTACTTC. This sequence encodes CASSQDTGSIQYF.

In the case of this clonotype: An end of the junction differs from the germline gene, which may be a read error. This chain connects TRBV6-2 or TRBV6-3 to TRBJ1-2; D not certain. Germline values: CDR1 MNHEY, CDR2 SVGEGT. The CDR3 is 15 amino acids. The CDR3 reads CASSDSAGNPYGYTF. The CDR3 bases are TGTGCCAGCAGTGACTCCGCCGGTAACCCCTATGGCTACACCTTC.

This chain links TRBV19 with TRBJ1-5, with a possible D match to TRBD1 (6 bases). CDR1 and CDR2 from the germline V gene are LNHDA and SQIVND (reference sequence). V was clipped by 1 base and J by 3 bases, with 13 bases between them. There are 16 residues in the CDR3. The CDR3 spells CASSIVGQIVNQPQHF. DNA for the CDR3: TGTGCCAGTAGTATAGTTGGACAGATAGTCAATCAGCCCCAGCATTTT.

This clonotype was seen ten or more times. The chain joins TRBV7-2 to TRBJ1-2, with 9 bases that match TRBD1. Germline V CDR1 and CDR2: SGHTA, FQGNSA. Germline trimming cut 4 bases from V and 6 bases from J; bases unmatched to any gene: 6. The CDR3 runs 14 residues. The CDR3 region is CASSSYRGPDGYTF. CDR3 nucleotides: TGTGCCAGCAGCTCCTACAGGGGGCCGGATGGCTACACCTTC. The full variable domain, in which reference TRBV7-2 and TRBJ1-2 provide the parts outside the CDR3, is GAGVSQSPSNKVTEKGKDVELRCDPISGHTALYWYRQSLGQGLEFLIYFQGNSAPDKSGLPSDRFSAERTGGSVSTLTIQRTQQEDSAVYLCASSSYRGPDGYTFGSGTRLTVV.

At least ten counts were recorded for this clonotype. The chain is built from TRBV12-3 or TRBV12-4 and TRBJ2-3; 10 nucleotides align to TRBD2. J was trimmed by 5 bases and V by 1 base; bases with no gene match: 12. CDR3 length: 18 residues. CDR3 in DNA: TGTGCCAGCAGTTTAGAGGGCGGGAGCGGGGGGGCCAGAGATACGCAGTATTTT. It specifies CASSLEGGSGGARDTQYF.

This clonotype was seen many times. This chain joins TRBV7-3 and TRBJ2-7, with D possibly called TRBD1 or TRBD2 (5 bases each). The CDR3 spans 13 residues. CDR1 and CDR2 (germline): SGHTA, FQGTGA. V shed 1 base and J shed 7 bases, with 11 bases lying between them. For the CDR3, the DNA is TGTGCCAGCAGCTTAAGCACAGAGGGGGAGCAGTACTTC. Translated: CASSLSTEGEQYF.

The chain is built from TRBV10-3 and TRBJ2-2, with D possibly TRBD2 on 5 matching bases. This CDR3 has 13 residues. Between the trimmed V and J ends, which lost 9 bases and 2 bases, there was a span of 10 bases. The germline V gene encodes CDR1 ENHRY and CDR2 SYGVKD. The CDR3 nucleotides are TGTGCCATTAGCGAGACAAACACCGGGGAGCTGTTTTTT. Translating gives CAISETNTGELFF.

This clonotype was seen at least ten times. The chain employs TRBV28 and TRBJ2-7, with a possible D match to TRBD2 (5 bases). This CDR3 spans 12 amino acids. The V and J ends lost 7 bases and 1 base respectively, with 8 bases between them. CDR1 is MDHEN, CDR2 SYDVKM, per germline. The CDR3 sequence: CASITGSYEQYF. The CDR3 DNA follows: TGTGCCAGCATCACGGGGTCCTACGAGCAGTACTTC.

This clonotype showed up many times. The chain links TRBV12-3 or TRBV12-4 to TRBJ1-1, with D perhaps matching TRBD1 (6 bases). The CDR3 sequence is 13 residues long. Trimming removed 6 bases from V and 3 bases from J, with 11 bases in between. The CDR3 sequence is CASRGDTYTEAFF. The CDR3 DNA reads as TGTGCCAGCAGGGGGGACACGTACACTGAAGCTTTCTTT.

In this sample, this clonotype turned up a few times. This chain links TRBV20-1 with TRBJ1-4; no firm D call. The CDR3 is made up of 14 amino acids. CDR1 DFQATT and CDR2 SNEGSKA come from the germline V gene (reference sequence). V gave up 6 bases and J gave up 3 bases, with 14 bases separating them. The CDR3 spells CSASLGASNEKLFF. CDR3 nucleotides: TGCAGTGCCTCGTTGGGTGCCTCTAATGAAAAACTGTTTTTT.

V and J are TRBV20-1 and TRBJ1-1, with D possibly matching TRBD1 (6 bases). V lost 6 bases and J 1 base, leaving 12 bases between the germline ends. The CDR3 is 13 residues long. CDR1 is DFQATT, CDR2 SNEGSKA, per germline (reference sequence). CDR3 residues: CSALSDRNTEAFF. The CDR3 nucleotides read TGCAGTGCCCTTTCGGACAGGAACACTGAAGCTTTCTTT.

This clonotype was seen only a few times. V gene TRBV24-1 combines with J gene TRBJ2-2; D possibly corresponds to TRBD1 (9 bases). This CDR3 is 18 amino acids long. Germline CDR1 and CDR2: KGHDR and SFDVKD. Trimming stripped 3 bases from V and 4 bases from J, with 20 bases between. The CDR3: CATSDGRGDRAATGELFF. The CDR3 DNA reads TGTGCCACCAGTGATGGGCGGGGGGACAGGGCTGCCACCGGGGAGCTGTTTTTT.

This clonotype appeared many times. This chain connects TRBV12-3 or TRBV12-4 to TRBJ2-5; 7 bases line up with TRBD1. The V segment lost 6 bases and the J segment 3 bases; nucleotides outside the gene matches: 4. This CDR3 comprises 13 residues. The CDR3 nucleotides read TGTGCCAGCAGCCGCACAGGGGAAGAGACCCAGTACTTC. Protein: CASSRTGEETQYF.

Many counts were recorded for this clonotype. The chain combines TRBV7-2 with TRBJ1-4; TRBD1 matches at 9 bases. The ends lost 1 base at V and 7 bases at J; junction bases unmatched: 7. CDR1 and CDR2 (germline): SGHTA, FQGNSA. The CDR3 extends over 16 amino acids. CDR3 residues: CASSLGNRGQGEKLFF. DNA of the CDR3: TGTGCCAGCAGCTTAGGGAACAGGGGGCAAGGTGAAAAACTGTTTTTT.